Following are 29 T cell receptor beta chains from one sample sequenced in a study of T cell responses to AZD1222 COVID-19 vaccine. TCRdb keeps only in-frame clones here, not all; method: immunoSEQ multiplex PCR. Of roughly 150,000 clones listed, about 92% are singletons. The specimen comprised peripheral blood, sampled 28 days after the second AZD1222 dose. The receptors derive from an adult who received the AZD1222 COVID-19 vaccine.

V and J are TRBV9 and TRBJ2-7; TRBD1 is a possible D gene (6 bases). The CDR3 is 15 amino acids. Germline CDR1 reads SGDLS; CDR2 reads YYNGEE. V lost 4 bases and J 0 bases, leaving 14 bases between the germline ends. CDR3 amino acids: CASSPSGTYSYEQYF. CDR3 DNA sequence: TGTGCCAGCAGCCCTTCCGGGACATACTCCTACGAGCAGTACTTC.

This clone has a single count. The CDR3 protein is CASSRQGDGYTF. CDR3 in DNA: TGTGCCAGTAGTAGACAGGGTGATGGCTACACCTTC. The V gene is TRBV19, the J gene TRBJ1-2; 7 nucleotides agree with TRBD1. The CDR3 sequence is 12 residues long. V shed 4 bases, J shed 6 bases, and the junction held 2 bases outside the gene matches. Germline V gene data show CDR1 as LNHDA and CDR2 as SQIVND (reference sequence).

This sequence joins TRBV24-1 and TRBJ2-1; D gene unclear. The CDR3 runs to 13 residues. Looked up from germline, CDR1 is KGHDR and CDR2 is SFDVKD. V gave up 5 bases and J gave up 3 bases, with 7 bases separating them. CDR3 nucleotides: TGTGCCACCAGTGTGGTAGGCTACAATGAGCAGTTCTTC. Amino acid sequence: CATSVVGYNEQFF.

The rearrangement joins TRBV4-2 to TRBJ2-7, with 12 bases identical to TRBD1. CDR3 length: 17 residues. V was pared by 1 base and J by 6 bases, with 10 bases of the junction left unmatched. Germline values: CDR1 LGHNA, CDR2 YNFKEQ. CDR3 amino acids: CASSQGGGTGGLVEQYF. CDR3 sequence (DNA): TGTGCCAGCAGCCAAGGGGGAGGGACAGGGGGCTTGGTCGAGCAGTACTTC.

The V gene is TRBV5-5, the J gene TRBJ1-1, with TRBD1 identical over 10 bases. The J segment lost 8 bases and the V segment lost 0 bases, leaving 4 bases of the junction unmatched. The CDR3 covers 14 residues. The germline CDR1 and CDR2 sequences are SGHKS and YYEKEE (reference sequence). The CDR3 DNA reads as TGTGCCAGCAGCTTGGGACAGGGGGCGGGAGAAGCTTTCTTT. Its protein product is CASSLGQGAGEAFF.

This chain joins TRBV4-3 and TRBJ2-3; 7 bases agree with TRBD2. Germline V CDR1 and CDR2: LGHNA, YSLEER. The CDR3 is made up of 17 amino acids. The V gene end was trimmed by 4 bases and the J gene end by 5 bases; junction bases not matched to a gene: 15. The CDR3, as DNA: TGCGCCAGCAGCCTAAGCTTAGGGACTAATAACGGAGATACGCAGTATTTT. Its protein product is CASSLSLGTNNGDTQYF.

CDR3 DNA: TGTGCCAGCAGACGGACAGGGTTCGGAGTCGAGCAGTACTTC. Its protein product is CASRRTGFGVEQYF. This chain uses TRBV6-5 with TRBJ2-7; 8 bases map to TRBD1. CDR1 MNHEY and CDR2 SVGAGI come from the germline V gene. V lost 6 bases, J lost 6 bases, and 10 bases stayed unmatched. There are 14 residues in the CDR3.

The chain links TRBV18 to TRBJ1-2; 10 bases align to TRBD1. Germline trimming cut 3 bases from V and 7 bases from J; bases unmatched to any gene: 8. This CDR3 spans 15 amino acids. Germline lookup yields CDR1 KGHSH and CDR2 LQKENI. The DNA for the CDR3 is TGTGCCAGCTCACCCGGGACAGGGGACCGCCGTGGCTACACCTTC. This encodes CASSPGTGDRRGYTF. Supplemented by reference TRBV18 and TRBJ1-2, the full variable domain reads NAGVMQNPRHLVRRRGQEARLRCSPMKGHSHVYWYRQLPEEGLKFMVYLQKENIIDESGMPKERFSAEFPKEGPSILRIQQVVRGDSAAYFCASSPGTGDRRGYTFGSGTRLTVV.

The rearrangement links TRBV28 to TRBJ2-1, with 8 positions matching TRBD2. CDR1 and CDR2 (germline): MDHEN, SYDVKM. The CDR3 contains 16 residues. V dropped 6 bases and J dropped 0; count of bases not matched to a gene: 7. The CDR3 DNA reads as TGTGCCAGCAGCGTACTAGCGGACGGCTCCTACAATGAGCAGTTCTTC. Amino acid sequence: CASSVLADGSYNEQFF.

This chain connects TRBV28 to TRBJ2-7; 9 bases align to TRBD1. Per the germline V gene, CDR1 is MDHEN and CDR2 is SYDVKM. The trim removed 5 bases at V and 0 bases at J, leaving 2 bases unmatched. The CDR3 length is 14 residues. CDR3 loop: CASSRDRDSYEQYF. The CDR3 region has the DNA TGTGCCAGCAGTCGGGACAGGGACTCCTACGAGCAGTACTTC.

This clone was recorded only once. This chain uses TRBV7-9 with TRBJ1-1; the D is unclear. CDR1 and CDR2 from the germline V gene are SEHNR and FQNEAQ (reference sequence). Trimming stripped 5 bases from V and 2 bases from J, with 12 bases between. The CDR3 sequence is 14 residues long. The DNA for the CDR3 is TGTGCCAGCAGCCTAACACTGACTAACACTGAAGCTTTCTTT. Protein product: CASSLTLTNTEAFF.

Written as DNA, the CDR3 is TGTGCCAGCTCACCCGGGACTAGCTACGAGCAGTACTTC. As protein: CASSPGTSYEQYF. The chain carries TRBV18 and TRBJ2-7; 8 positions match TRBD2. This CDR3 spans 13 amino acids. CDR1 is KGHSH and CDR2 is LQKENI in the germline V gene. After removal of 3 bases from V and 3 bases from J, the junction contained 1 base not matched to a gene.

The rearrangement uses TRBV7-9 and TRBJ1-3; the D gene is possibly TRBD1 (5 bases). CDR1 and CDR2 (germline): SEHNR, FQNEAQ (reference sequence). The CDR3 spans 14 residues. V gave up 7 bases and J gave up 4 bases, with 14 bases separating them. This CDR3 is CASNRDTGGNTIYF. DNA of the CDR3: TGTGCCAGCAATCGCGATACAGGCGGAAACACCATATATTTT.

The chain joins TRBV24-1 to TRBJ2-1; no clear D. CDR1 and CDR2 from the germline V gene are KGHDR and SFDVKD. The CDR3 contains 16 residues. V shed 3 bases and J shed 0 bases, with 11 bases lying between them. CDR3 amino acids: CATSDESLSSYNEQFF. CDR3 DNA sequence: TGTGCCACCAGTGATGAGAGCTTGAGCTCCTACAATGAGCAGTTCTTC.

V usage is TRBV27 and J usage is TRBJ1-5; D uncertain. Germline V gives CDR1 MNHEY, CDR2 SMNVEV (reference sequence). Trimming shortened V by 1 base and J by 4 bases, and 17 bases separated the two germline ends. The CDR3 has 17 amino acids. As DNA, the CDR3 is TGTGCCAGCAGTTTATTGATGTCAGGACGGCCAAATCAGCCCCAGCATTTT. Protein product: CASSLLMSGRPNQPQHF.

The chain uses TRBV7-9 and TRBJ1-4; D is unresolved. CDR1 and CDR2 (germline): SEHNR, FQNEAQ (reference sequence). CDR3 length: 16 amino acids. V lost 5 bases and J lost 8, with 21 bases in between. The CDR3: CASSGSGPGGVEKLFF. CDR3 in DNA: TGTGCCAGCAGCGGAAGCGGTCCAGGCGGAGTCGAAAAACTGTTTTTT. Based on the CDR3 plus reference TRBV7-9 and TRBJ1-4, the full variable domain is DTGVSQNPRHKITKRGQNVTFRCDPISEHNRLYWYRQTLGQGPEFLTYFQNEAQLEKSRLLSDRFSAERPKGSFSTLEIQRTEQGDSAMYLCASSGSGPGGVEKLFFGSGTQLSVL.

The V gene is TRBV6-2 or TRBV6-3, the J gene TRBJ1-2, with TRBD1 matching over 8 bases. The CDR3 is made up of 17 amino acids. Losses at the gene ends were 6 bases for V and 1 base for J; bases not matched to a gene: 13. Germline V gene data show CDR1 as MNHEY and CDR2 as SVGEGT. The DNA of the CDR3 is TGTGCCAGCAGCCTCTGGGCGTTTGGACAGGGTAACTATGGCTACACCTTC. Translated: CASSLWAFGQGNYGYTF.

CDR3 in DNA: TGTGCCAGTAGCCCCTTACAGGGGGCCTGGGGCAATCAGCCCCAGCATTTT. Residues: CASSPLQGAWGNQPQHF. The V and J genes are TRBV19 and TRBJ1-5, with 9 bases matching TRBD1. CDR1 is LNHDA, CDR2 SQIVND, per germline (reference sequence). The CDR3 loop spans 17 amino acids. V lost 6 bases, J lost 2 bases, and 11 bases stayed unmatched.

This rearrangement joins TRBV9 to TRBJ2-5; the D call may be TRBD1 or TRBD2 (5 bases each). CDR3 size: 15 residues. In germline, CDR1 is SGDLS, CDR2 YYNGEE. With 3 bases removed from V and 3 bases from J, the gap between germline ends came to 15 bases. The CDR3 DNA follows: TGTGCCAGCAGCGGCGGAGGAGCAGGGAAAGAGACCCAGTACTTC. It translates to CASSGGGAGKETQYF.

The genes are TRBV28 and TRBJ1-5, with D perhaps TRBD1 (6 bases). The CDR3 length is 15 residues. The germline V gene encodes CDR1 MDHEN and CDR2 SYDVKM. V gave up 6 bases and J gave up 0 bases, with 12 bases separating them. The CDR3 protein is CASSPTGYSNQPQHF. CDR3 coding DNA: TGTGCCAGCAGCCCGACAGGTTATAGCAATCAGCCCCAGCATTTT.

This chain's CDR3 is CASSPQSSNYGYTF. The CDR3 DNA is TGTGCCAGCAGTCCCCAGTCTTCCAACTATGGCTACACCTTC. V usage is TRBV28 and J usage is TRBJ1-2; no clear D gene. CDR1 and CDR2 from the germline V gene are MDHEN and SYDVKM. The CDR3 has 14 amino acids. Between the trimmed V and J ends, which lost 5 bases and 2 bases, there was a span of 12 bases.

This chain uses TRBV5-1 with TRBJ2-3; perhaps TRBD2 as D (5 bases). Germline loops: CDR1 SGHRS, CDR2 YFSETQ. The germline V and J ends were trimmed by 0 bases and 4 bases, with 9 bases remaining between them. The CDR3 runs to 14 residues. The CDR3 DNA reads as TGCGCCAGCAGCTTGGCCGGGATTGCAGATACGCAGTATTTT. Its translation: CASSLAGIADTQYF.

V gene TRBV29-1 combines with J gene TRBJ2-3; possible D gene TRBD2, 5 bases. CDR1 is SQVTM, CDR2 ANQGSEA, per germline. Trimming left V 6 bases short and J 1 base short, with 11 bases between. The CDR3 covers 13 residues. The CDR3 region has the DNA TGCAGCGTCGAGAGGACTGGCACAGATACGCAGTATTTT. Its translation: CSVERTGTDTQYF.

The CDR3 DNA reads as TGCAGCGTTCCCATTCGGGGGAACACTGAAGCTTTCTTT. It specifies CSVPIRGNTEAFF. The chain combines TRBV29-1 with TRBJ1-1; D remains ambiguous. Looked up from germline, CDR1 is SQVTM and CDR2 is ANQGSEA. Trimming pared 5 bases from V and 1 base from J, leaving 11 bases between. The CDR3 totals 13 residues.

The chain uses TRBV27 and TRBJ1-3; D is undetermined. V was cut by 3 bases and J by 4 bases, with 10 bases left in between. In germline, CDR1 is MNHEY, CDR2 SMNVEV (reference sequence). This CDR3 contains 14 residues. The chain's CDR3 is CASSFKGKGNTIYF. In DNA, the CDR3 is TGTGCCAGCAGTTTTAAAGGGAAAGGAAACACCATATATTTT.

The rearrangement uses TRBV10-1 and TRBJ2-2; no firm D call. The CDR3 has 12 amino acids. Germline values: CDR1 WNHNN, CDR2 SYGVQD (reference sequence). V lost 0 bases and J lost 4, with 0 bases in between. The CDR3 bases are TGCGCCAGCAGTGAGTCCACCGGGGAGCTGTTTTTT. This codes for CASSESTGELFF.

The chain recombines TRBV30 with TRBJ2-7; no definite D call. The CDR3 length is 14 residues. CDR1 is GTSNPN, CDR2 SVGIG, per germline (reference sequence). V lost 0 bases and J lost 1, with 10 bases in between. This CDR3 reads CAWSVDFSSYEQYF. As DNA, the CDR3 is TGTGCCTGGAGTGTCGACTTCTCTTCCTACGAGCAGTACTTC.

This sequence joins TRBV4-3 and TRBJ1-2, with D tentatively TRBD1 (5 bases). CDR1 and CDR2 from the germline V gene are LGHNA and YSLEER. The V gene lost 0 bases and the J gene lost 4 bases, with 15 bases spanning the gap. The CDR3 consists of 16 residues. The CDR3 coding sequence is TGCGCCAGCAGCCAAGAATCGGGCAGCGGGGGCTATGGCTACACCTTC. This sequence encodes CASSQESGSGGYGYTF.

The V gene is TRBV5-6, the J gene TRBJ2-7; 7 bases match TRBD2. V trimming: 2 bases; J trimming: 6 bases; junction bases outside the gene matches: 2. Germline CDR1 SGHDT, CDR2 YYEEEE. The CDR3 loop spans 12 amino acids. The CDR3 protein is CASSLASGEQYF. CDR3 coding DNA: TGTGCCAGCAGCTTAGCTAGCGGCGAGCAGTACTTC.